A single sample gave rise to the 10 T cell receptor beta chains below, sequenced in a study of T cell changes during pregnancy in multiple sclerosis. Method: immunoSEQ multiplex PCR; TCRdb's copy keeps in-frame clones and lacks some. The sample includes approximately 33,000 clones, 80% to 90% of them seen just once. Sample: CD4+ T cells from peripheral blood mononuclear cells, taken in the first trimester of pregnancy. These receptors were collected from a female donor in good health, enrolled as a control in a pregnancy study.

V is TRBV11-1 and J is TRBJ2-3; TRBD1 matches 7 bases. The CDR3 contains 15 residues. Looked up from germline, CDR1 is SGHAT and CDR2 is FQDESV (reference sequence). V gave up 4 bases and J gave up 4 bases; unmatched junction bases: 8. The CDR3 spells CASSSGQVISDTQYF. CDR3 bases: TGTGCCAGCAGCTCCGGACAGGTTATCTCAGATACGCAGTATTTT.

The V gene is TRBV29-1, the J gene TRBJ2-7; no definite D call. V gave up 6 bases and J gave up 4 bases, with 10 bases separating them. This CDR3 has 11 residues. Germline V lookup: CDR1 SQVTM, CDR2 ANQGSEA. In nucleotides, the CDR3 is TGCAGCGTCACCACGGAGTACGAGCAGTACTTC. Its protein product is CSVTTEYEQYF.

The gene calls are TRBV11-2 and TRBJ2-5, with 8 bases aligning to TRBD1. The CDR3 is 15 amino acids. Germline V gene data show CDR1 as SGHAT and CDR2 as FQNNGV. V shed 4 bases, J shed 4 bases, and the junction held 8 bases outside the gene matches. The CDR3 sequence is CASSSPAGGRETQYF. The CDR3 DNA sequence: TGTGCCAGCAGCTCCCCCGCAGGGGGCAGAGAGACCCAGTACTTC. The full variable domain, rest sourced from reference TRBV11-2 and TRBJ2-5, is EAGVAQSPRYKIIEKRQSVAFWCNPISGHATLYWYQQILGQGPKLLIQFQNNGVVDDSQLPKDRFSAERLKGVDSTLKIQPAKLEDSAVYLCASSSPAGGRETQYFGPGTRLLVL.

V usage is TRBV2 and J usage is TRBJ2-7; 7 bases are a match to TRBD1. V shed 4 bases and J 6 bases; nucleotides not matched to a gene: 6. The CDR3 spans 13 residues. Germline lookup yields CDR1 SNHLY and CDR2 FYNNEI. DNA of the CDR3: TGTGCCAGCAGTGTACAGGGGATTGGCGAGCAGTACTTC. Its translation: CASSVQGIGEQYF. Filled out from reference TRBV2 and TRBJ2-7, the complete variable domain reads EPEVTQTPSHQVTQMGQEVILRCVPISNHLYFYWYRQILGQKVEFLVSFYNNEISEKSEIFDDQFSVERPDGSNFTLKIRSTKLEDSAMYFCASSVQGIGEQYFGPGTRLTVT.

The CDR3: CASSLAGTGAYNEQFF. The CDR3 DNA follows: TGTGCCAGCAGCTTAGCCGGGACAGGGGCCTACAATGAGCAGTTCTTC. The J gene is TRBJ2-1, the V gene TRBV5-4; 10 nucleotides match TRBD1. With V trimmed by 2 bases and J by 2 bases, 4 bases remained unmatched. In germline, CDR1 is SGHNT, CDR2 YYREEE (reference sequence). The CDR3 extends over 16 amino acids.

The rearrangement links TRBV5-1 to TRBJ2-1; weak D call: TRBD1 (5 bases). Germline V gene sequence: CDR1 SGHRS, CDR2 YFSETQ. V was shortened by 5 bases and J by 4 bases, with 10 bases between the two germline ends. This CDR3 comprises 13 residues. CDR3 coding DNA: TGCGCCAGCAGACCGACAGAGTACAATGAGCAGTTCTTC. This encodes CASRPTEYNEQFF.

This sequence joins TRBV4-2 and TRBJ2-5, with 13 positions matching TRBD2. The CDR3 is made up of 16 amino acids. Germline values: CDR1 LGHNA, CDR2 YNFKEQ. V shed 3 bases, J shed 2 bases, and the junction held 3 bases outside the gene matches. The chain's CDR3 is CASSHGLAGEQETQYF. Written as DNA, the CDR3 is TGTGCCAGCAGCCACGGACTAGCGGGGGAACAAGAGACCCAGTACTTC.

A few counts support this clone. The chain employs TRBV10-3 and TRBJ1-1, with 8 bases identical to TRBD1. V shed 6 bases, J shed 3 bases, and the junction held 6 bases outside the gene matches. This CDR3 is built from 14 residues. Germline assignment: CDR1 ENHRY and CDR2 SYGVKD. The CDR3 here is CAIRVTGADTEAFF. DNA of the CDR3: TGTGCCATCAGGGTGACAGGGGCGGACACTGAAGCTTTCTTT.

This clone has a single count. The J gene is TRBJ1-3, the V gene TRBV7-2, with a possible D match to TRBD1 (5 bases). V was clipped by 8 bases and J by 3 bases, with 11 bases between them. This CDR3 contains 13 residues. Germline assignment: CDR1 SGHTA and CDR2 FQGNSA. This chain's CDR3 is CASAGSSGNTIYF. The CDR3, as DNA: TGTGCCAGCGCAGGGTCTAGTGGAAACACCATATATTTT. The complete variable domain, with remaining parts taken from reference TRBV7-2 and TRBJ1-3, reads GAGVSQSPSNKVTEKGKDVELRCDPISGHTALYWYRQSLGQGLEFLIYFQGNSAPDKSGLPSDRFSAERTGGSVSTLTIQRTQQEDSAVYLCASAGSSGNTIYFGEGSWLTVV.

This clone was seen more than once but under ten times. The chain links TRBV4-2 to TRBJ2-3, with 14 bases fitting TRBD2. The V gene's germline CDR1 is LGHNA and CDR2 YNFKEQ. This CDR3 has 16 residues. The trim removed 1 base at V and 6 bases at J, leaving 3 bases unmatched. The CDR3 is CASSQGLAGGPDTQYF. The DNA for the CDR3 is TGTGCCAGCAGCCAAGGACTAGCGGGGGGGCCGGATACGCAGTATTTT.